This entry lists 8 T cell receptor beta chains sequenced from one sample in a study of blood T cell repertoires in COVID-19. Libraries were prepared by immunoSEQ multiplex PCR; TCRdb keeps only in-frame clonotypes and omits some of them. The table has 50,000 to 60,000 clones, approximately 83% seen once. Sequences were obtained from peripheral blood. The receptors shown here come from a man aged 40-50 years with acute or convalescent COVID-19.

The V and J genes are TRBV24-1 and TRBJ2-3; perhaps TRBD1 as D (6 bases). Germline V gene lookup returns CDR1 KGHDR and CDR2 SFDVKD. The CDR3 is 15 amino acids. With 3 bases removed from V and 2 bases from J, the gap between germline ends came to 11 bases. CDR3 region: CATSDPGQYTDTQYF. CDR3 in DNA: TGTGCCACCAGTGATCCCGGACAGTACACAGATACGCAGTATTTT.

The chain couples TRBV15 to TRBJ2-7, with 10 bases that match TRBD1. V trimming: 0 bases; J trimming: 6 bases; junction bases outside the gene matches: 8. The CDR3 totals 16 residues. In germline, CDR1 is LNHNV, CDR2 YYDKDF (reference sequence). This chain's CDR3 is CATSRDKKGQGSEQYF. As DNA, the CDR3 is TGTGCCACCAGCAGAGACAAGAAGGGACAGGGGAGCGAGCAGTACTTC.

The chain carries TRBV6-5 and TRBJ2-2, with D hard to call. Looked up from germline, CDR1 is MNHEY and CDR2 is SVGAGI. V lost 7 bases, J lost 1 base, and 7 bases lay in between. The CDR3 extends over 13 amino acids. CDR3 DNA sequence: TGTGCCAGCAAGGCAGGGAACACCGGGGAGCTGTTTTTT. Residues: CASKAGNTGELFF.

This chain links TRBV15 with TRBJ2-1; D is unresolved. Germline lookup yields CDR1 LNHNV and CDR2 YYDKDF (reference sequence). Trimming removed 0 bases at V and 10 bases at J, with 7 bases between. The CDR3 is 12 residues long. The chain's CDR3 is CATSRDFREQFF. Here the CDR3 DNA reads TGTGCCACCAGCAGAGATTTCCGGGAGCAGTTCTTC.

This chain links TRBV10-3 with TRBJ2-1, with 13 bases that match TRBD2. This CDR3 is built from 16 residues. Germline V gene lookup returns CDR1 ENHRY and CDR2 SYGVKD. V shed 3 bases, J shed 4 bases, and the junction held 3 bases outside the gene matches. The CDR3 region has the DNA TGTGCCATCAGTGAACTAGCGGGGGGGCTATACAATGAGCAGTTCTTC. Translation: CAISELAGGLYNEQFF.

The genes are TRBV7-9 and TRBJ2-7; D perhaps matches TRBD1 (6 bases). The CDR3 spans 14 residues. Trimming took 4 bases from V and 0 from J, leaving 10 bases between them. CDR1 is SEHNR, CDR2 FQNEAQ, per germline (reference sequence). The CDR3: CASSSSGASYEQYF. The DNA for the CDR3 is TGTGCCAGCAGCTCCTCAGGGGCCTCCTACGAGCAGTACTTC.

Only a few counts were recorded for this clone. This chain joins TRBV12-3 or TRBV12-4 and TRBJ1-1, with no clear D. The V and J ends lost 5 bases and 4 bases respectively, with 11 bases between them. This CDR3 spans 13 amino acids. CDR3 nucleotides: TGTGCCAGCAGTCTAAGGGAGGGCACTGAAGCTTTCTTT. Protein sequence: CASSLREGTEAFF.

This clone is a singleton in its sample. This chain joins TRBV15 and TRBJ2-5; 7 bases match TRBD1. Germline V lookup: CDR1 LNHNV, CDR2 YYDKDF (reference sequence). This CDR3 has 15 residues. V was pared by 1 base and J by 5 bases, with 7 bases of the junction left unmatched. This CDR3 is CATSRATGDRETQYF. Written as DNA, the CDR3 is TGTGCCACCAGCAGAGCAACAGGGGATCGGGAGACCCAGTACTTC.